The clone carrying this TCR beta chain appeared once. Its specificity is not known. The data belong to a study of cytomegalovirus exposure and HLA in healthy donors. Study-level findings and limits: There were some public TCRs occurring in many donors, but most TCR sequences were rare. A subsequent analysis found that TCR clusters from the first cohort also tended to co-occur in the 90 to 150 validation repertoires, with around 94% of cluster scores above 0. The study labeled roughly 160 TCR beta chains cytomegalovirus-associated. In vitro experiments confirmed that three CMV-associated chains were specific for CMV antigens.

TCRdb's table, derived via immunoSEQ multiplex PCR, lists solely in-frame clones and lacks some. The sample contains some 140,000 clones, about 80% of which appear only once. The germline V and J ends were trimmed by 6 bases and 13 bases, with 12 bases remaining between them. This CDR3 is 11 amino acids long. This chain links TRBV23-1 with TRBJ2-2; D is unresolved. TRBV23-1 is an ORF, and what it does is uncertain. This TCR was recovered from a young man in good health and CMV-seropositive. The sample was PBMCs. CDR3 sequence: CASSLDNPLFF. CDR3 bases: TGCGCCAGCAGCCTTGACAACCCGCTGTTTTTT.